This T cell receptor beta chain was found in a study of T cell responses to AZD1222 COVID-19 vaccine. This CDR3 is 13 amino acids long. The ends lost 6 bases at V and 11 bases at J; junction bases unmatched: 9. Germline lookup yields CDR1 MNHEY and CDR2 SVGAGI. Some clones are missing from TCRdb's copy, which holds only in-frame ones; the method was immunoSEQ multiplex PCR. Here the sample spans 100,000 to 150,000 clones, 70% to 90% being singletons. Overall study results and limits: Unmutated variant regions are reportedly targeted by nearly half of spike-specific TCRs.

Comments on this clone: Its antigen is not identified.

The sequence came from an adult in good health. Sample: peripheral blood, taken on day 0 of AZD1222 vaccination. The chain uses TRBV6-5 and TRBJ1-1, with 10 bases aligning to TRBD1. CDR3 region: CASSMDRGTPAFF. In nucleotides, the CDR3 is TGTGCCAGCAGCATGGACAGGGGGACACCGGCTTTCTTT.